These 10 T cell receptor beta chains were all obtained from the same sample, sequenced in a study of low-dose radiotherapy and immunotherapy resistance in tumors. Time point: before trial treatment. For amplifying TCRs, the PCR ran for about 20 cycles with Phusion, which was used together with a constant-region primer and the adapter on the V primers. One entry per CDR3 protein results from TCRdb running MiXCR on the reads. The sample carries about 47,000 distinct CDR3 sequences, about 11% recorded once. The specimen was PBMCs, collected before treatment. All receptors come from a female donor with ovarian cancer.

This clonotype was seen ten or more times. This chain connects TRBV4-2 to TRBJ2-3; 8 nucleotides agree with TRBD2. The CDR3 is 15 amino acids. Germline assignment: CDR1 LGHNA and CDR2 YNFKEQ. With 5 bases clipped from V and 6 bases from J, the junction kept 10 bases outside the gene matches. The CDR3 DNA sequence: TGTGCCAGCAGCGTCAGCGGGGGAGGACCCGATACGCAGTATTTT. Protein product: CASSVSGGGPDTQYF.

This clonotype was picked up many times. The chain recombines TRBV27 with TRBJ1-4; TRBD1 matches at 8 bases. V was clipped by 5 bases and J by 10 bases; unmatched bases: 9. The length of the CDR3 is 14 residues. The germline gives CDR1 MNHEY, CDR2 SMNVEV (reference sequence). CDR3 DNA sequence: TGTGCCAGCAGTCCCGGGACAGGATTGGGAAAACTGTTTTTT. It encodes CASSPGTGLGKLFF.

This clonotype was seen many times. The J gene is TRBJ1-2, the V gene TRBV5-4; 8 positions agree with TRBD1. CDR1 SGHNT and CDR2 YYREEE come from the germline V gene (reference sequence). CDR3 length: 16 residues. With 2 bases clipped from V and 7 bases from J, the junction kept 13 bases outside the gene matches. In DNA form, the CDR3 reads TGTGCCAGCAGCTTCCCAGGGGGCGAGCCCTCACCTGGCTACACCTTC. Its translation: CASSFPGGEPSPGYTF.

This clonotype was counted only a few times. The chain links TRBV7-6 to TRBJ2-7, with 7 bases that match TRBD1. CDR3 length equals 13 residues. The V segment lost 4 bases and the J segment 9 bases; nucleotides outside the gene matches: 9. Per the germline V gene, CDR1 is SGHVS and CDR2 is FNYEAQ. The CDR3 region is CASSSDRESVQYF. For the CDR3, the DNA is TGTGCCAGCAGCTCAGACAGGGAGTCCGTGCAGTACTTC.

As for this clonotype: A read error is likely here: a far larger clone is one base away. The rearrangement uses TRBV5-3 and TRBJ2-1, with TRBD2 identical over 12 bases. TRBV5-3 is an ORF, with its function uncertain. J lost 10 bases, V lost 8 bases, and 13 bases had no gene match. This CDR3 comprises 15 residues. CDR3 region: CASRYRTSGTGEQFF. Written as DNA, the CDR3 is TGTGCCAGCAGGTACCGGACTAGCGGGACAGGGGAGCAGTTCTTC.

This clonotype occurred many times. V gene TRBV29-1 combines with J gene TRBJ2-7; D is undetermined. V was clipped by 3 bases and J by 3 bases, with 9 bases between them. Germline CDR1 and CDR2: SQVTM and ANQGSEA. The CDR3 is 12 amino acids. The CDR3, as DNA: TGCAGCGTTGAGGGAAAGGGCTACGAGCAGTACTTC. It translates to CSVEGKGYEQYF.

Notes on this clonotype: This may be a read error: a much more frequent sequence differs by one nucleotide. This chain connects TRBV19 to TRBJ2-1, with unresolved D. The CDR3 has 13 residues. Looked up from germline, CDR1 is LNHDA and CDR2 is SQIVND (reference sequence). V lost 5 bases, J lost 4 bases, and 9 bases lay in between. The CDR3 region has the DNA TGTGCCAGTAGTCTCAGACGGTACAATGAGCAGTTCTTC. Translation: CASSLRRYNEQFF.

This clonotype was seen many times. This rearrangement joins TRBV10-3 to TRBJ1-1, with D unresolved. Deletions cut 10 bases from V and 0 bases from J, with 9 bases between. The germline V gene encodes CDR1 ENHRY and CDR2 SYGVKD. The CDR3 is 12 amino acids. As DNA, the CDR3 is TGTGCCACCGGGCAGGTGAACACTGAAGCTTTCTTT. This encodes CATGQVNTEAFF.

This clonotype was recorded many times. V and J are TRBV28 and TRBJ2-1; D perhaps matches TRBD1 (7 bases). Germline CDR1 and CDR2: MDHEN and SYDVKM. This CDR3 has 16 residues. Deletions cut 6 bases from V and 1 base from J, with 16 bases between. CDR3 bases: TGTGCCAGCAGGAGGGGGCGGGGACATTCCTACAATGAGCAGTTCTTC. Protein sequence: CASRRGRGHSYNEQFF.

This clonotype was seen ten or more times. The rearrangement joins TRBV19 to TRBJ1-1, with D maybe TRBD1 (6 bases). The CDR3 runs to 14 residues. The V end lost 4 bases, the J end lost 1 base, and 10 bases lay between the germline ends. The germline V gene encodes CDR1 LNHDA and CDR2 SQIVND (reference sequence). CDR3 DNA sequence: TGTGCCAGTAGTACCGGGGGACAGAACACTGAAGCTTTCTTT. Protein product: CASSTGGQNTEAFF.